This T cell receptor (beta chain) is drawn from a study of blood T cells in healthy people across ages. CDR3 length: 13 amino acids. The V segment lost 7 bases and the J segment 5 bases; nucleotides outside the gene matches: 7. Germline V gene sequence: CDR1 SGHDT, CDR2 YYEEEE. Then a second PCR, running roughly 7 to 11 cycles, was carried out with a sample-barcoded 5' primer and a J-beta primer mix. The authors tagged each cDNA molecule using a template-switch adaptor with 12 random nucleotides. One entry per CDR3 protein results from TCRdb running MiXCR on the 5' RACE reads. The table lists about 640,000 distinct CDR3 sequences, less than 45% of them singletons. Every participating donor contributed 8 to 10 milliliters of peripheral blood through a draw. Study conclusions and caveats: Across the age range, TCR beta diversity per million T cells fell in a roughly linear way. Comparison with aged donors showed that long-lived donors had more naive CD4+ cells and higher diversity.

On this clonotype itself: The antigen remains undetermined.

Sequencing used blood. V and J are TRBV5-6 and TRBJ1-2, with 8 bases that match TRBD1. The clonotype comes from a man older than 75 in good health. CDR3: CASEGQAAYGYTF. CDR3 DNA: TGTGCCAGCGAGGGACAGGCCGCGTATGGCTACACCTTC.